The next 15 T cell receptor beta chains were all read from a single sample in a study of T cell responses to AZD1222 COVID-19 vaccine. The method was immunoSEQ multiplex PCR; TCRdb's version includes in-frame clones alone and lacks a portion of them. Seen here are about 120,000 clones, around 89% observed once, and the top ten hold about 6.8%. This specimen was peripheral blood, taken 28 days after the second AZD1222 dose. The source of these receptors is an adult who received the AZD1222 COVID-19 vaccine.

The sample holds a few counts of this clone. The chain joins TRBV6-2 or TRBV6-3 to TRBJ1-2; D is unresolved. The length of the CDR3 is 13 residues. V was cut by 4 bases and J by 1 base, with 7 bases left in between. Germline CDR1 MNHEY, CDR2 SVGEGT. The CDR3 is CASSFQVNYGYTF. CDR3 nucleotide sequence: TGTGCCAGCAGTTTCCAAGTTAACTATGGCTACACCTTC.

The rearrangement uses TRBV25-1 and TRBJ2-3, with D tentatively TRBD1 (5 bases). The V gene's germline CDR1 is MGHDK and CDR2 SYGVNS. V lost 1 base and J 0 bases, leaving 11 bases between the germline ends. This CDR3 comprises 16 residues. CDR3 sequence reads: CASSESRRQSTDTQYF. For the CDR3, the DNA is TGTGCCAGCAGTGAATCGCGGAGACAGAGCACAGATACGCAGTATTTT.

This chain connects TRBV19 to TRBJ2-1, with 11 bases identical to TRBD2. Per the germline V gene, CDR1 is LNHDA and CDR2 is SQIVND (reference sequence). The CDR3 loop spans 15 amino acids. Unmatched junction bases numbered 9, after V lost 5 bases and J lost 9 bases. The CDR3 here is CASSSTSGAFSEQFF. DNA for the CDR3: TGTGCCAGTAGTTCGACTAGCGGGGCATTCAGTGAGCAGTTCTTC.

CDR3 loop: CASSQDEGNTEAFF. The CDR3 coding sequence is TGCGCCAGCAGCCAAGATGAAGGGAACACTGAAGCTTTCTTT. The chain links TRBV4-1 to TRBJ1-1; D uncertain. The germline V gene has CDR1 MGHRA and CDR2 YSYEKL. CDR3 length: 14 residues. The germline V and J ends were trimmed by 0 bases and 1 base, with 6 bases remaining between them.

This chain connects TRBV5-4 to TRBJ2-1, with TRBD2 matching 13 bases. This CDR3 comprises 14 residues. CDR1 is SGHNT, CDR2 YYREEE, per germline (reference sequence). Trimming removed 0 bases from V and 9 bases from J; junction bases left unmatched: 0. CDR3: CASSLGLAGGEQFF. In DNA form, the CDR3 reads TGTGCCAGCAGCTTGGGACTAGCGGGGGGTGAGCAGTTCTTC.

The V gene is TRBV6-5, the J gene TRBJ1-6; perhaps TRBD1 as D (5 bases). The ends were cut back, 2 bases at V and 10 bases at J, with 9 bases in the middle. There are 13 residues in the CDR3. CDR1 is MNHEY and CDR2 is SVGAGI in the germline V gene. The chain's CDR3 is CASSYGGDSPLHF. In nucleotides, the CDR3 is TGTGCCAGCAGTTACGGGGGGGACTCACCCCTCCACTTT.

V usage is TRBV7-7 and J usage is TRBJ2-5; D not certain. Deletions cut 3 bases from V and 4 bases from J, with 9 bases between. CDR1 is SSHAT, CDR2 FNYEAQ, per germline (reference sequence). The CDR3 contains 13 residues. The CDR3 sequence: CASSLSDGETQYF. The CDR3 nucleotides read TGTGCCAGCAGCTTGTCTGACGGAGAGACCCAGTACTTC.

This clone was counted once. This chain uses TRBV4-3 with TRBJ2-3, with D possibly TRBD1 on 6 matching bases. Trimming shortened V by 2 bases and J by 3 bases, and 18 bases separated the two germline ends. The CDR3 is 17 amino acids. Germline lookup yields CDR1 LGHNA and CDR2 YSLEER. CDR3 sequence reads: CASSQYHGATGTDTQYF. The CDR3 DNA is TGCGCCAGCAGCCAATACCACGGGGCGACAGGAACAGATACGCAGTATTTT.

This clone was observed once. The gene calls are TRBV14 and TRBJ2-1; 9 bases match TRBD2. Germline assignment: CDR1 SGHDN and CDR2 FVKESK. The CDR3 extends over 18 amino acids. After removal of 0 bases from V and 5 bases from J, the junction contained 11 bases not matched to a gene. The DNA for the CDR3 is TGTGCCAGCAGCCAAGAGGGTAGGACTAGCGCATGGAACAATGAGCAGTTCTTC. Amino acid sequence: CASSQEGRTSAWNNEQFF.

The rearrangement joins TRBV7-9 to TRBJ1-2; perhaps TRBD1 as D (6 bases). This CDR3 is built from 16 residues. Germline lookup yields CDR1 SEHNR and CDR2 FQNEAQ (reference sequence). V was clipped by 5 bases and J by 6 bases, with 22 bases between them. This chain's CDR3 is CASSLGDTLRENGYTF. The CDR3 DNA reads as TGTGCCAGCAGCCTAGGGGACACCCTAAGGGAGAATGGCTACACCTTC.

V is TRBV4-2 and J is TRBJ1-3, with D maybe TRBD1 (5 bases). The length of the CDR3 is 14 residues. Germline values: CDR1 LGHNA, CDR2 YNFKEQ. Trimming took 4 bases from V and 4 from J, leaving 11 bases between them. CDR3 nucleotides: TGTGCCAGCAGCCCCACAGGTCCGGGAAACACCATATATTTT. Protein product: CASSPTGPGNTIYF.

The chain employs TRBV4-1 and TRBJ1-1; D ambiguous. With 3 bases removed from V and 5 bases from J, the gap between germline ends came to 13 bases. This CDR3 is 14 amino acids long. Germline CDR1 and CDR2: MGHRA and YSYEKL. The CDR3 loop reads CASSQTGPGTEAFF. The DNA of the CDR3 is TGCGCCAGCAGCCAGACCGGGCCGGGGACTGAAGCTTTCTTT.

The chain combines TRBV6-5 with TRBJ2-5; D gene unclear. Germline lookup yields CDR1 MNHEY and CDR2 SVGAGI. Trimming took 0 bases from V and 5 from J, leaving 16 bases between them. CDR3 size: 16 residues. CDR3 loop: CASSYSMSTPPETQYF. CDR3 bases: TGTGCCAGCAGTTACTCGATGTCCACCCCCCCGGAGACCCAGTACTTC.

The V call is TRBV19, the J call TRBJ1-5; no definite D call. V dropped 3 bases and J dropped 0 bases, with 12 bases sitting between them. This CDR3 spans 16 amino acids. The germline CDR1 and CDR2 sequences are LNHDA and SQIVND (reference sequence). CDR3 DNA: TGTGCCAGTAGTATGAGCCTGGGTTATAGCAATCAGCCCCAGCATTTT. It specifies CASSMSLGYSNQPQHF.

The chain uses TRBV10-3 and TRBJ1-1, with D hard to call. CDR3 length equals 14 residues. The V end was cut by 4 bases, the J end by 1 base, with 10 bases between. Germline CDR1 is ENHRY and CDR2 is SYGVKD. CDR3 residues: CAISVDLRNTEAFF. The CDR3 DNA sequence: TGTGCCATCAGTGTGGACCTTAGGAACACTGAAGCTTTCTTT.